One TCR beta chain is described in this entry. This clonotype was recorded many times. This receptor's antigen is unknown. No base qualities exist here, and no much larger clone lies one base off it. In the paper's terms, the treatment or condition label means: live attenuated yellow fever vaccine strain. A standard Ficoll-Paque protocol was used to isolate PBMCs from peripheral blood. Dynabeads CD4 and CD8 positive selection kits were used to isolate the CD4 and CD8 T-cell fractions. TriZol was used to extract RNA from bulk PBMCs, from CD4 and CD8 fractions, and from dextramer-positive and dextramer-negative fractions. The V and J ends are trimmed by 5 bases and 5 bases, leaving 14 bases between them. The CDR3 measures 13 amino acids from cysteine to phenylalanine. Of all the DNA, just the CDR3 is kept, 39 bases in frame from base 1. As encoded in the germline V gene, CDR1 is SGDLS while CDR2 is YYNGEE.

This record comes from a study of T cells after yellow fever vaccination (dated by TCRdb to about 2019). For context, the study as a whole: Libraries from fractions with low cell numbers were prepared with the SMART-Seq v4 Ultra Low Input RNA kit. Two healthy male donors made up the cohort, one aged 18 to 30 years and the other aged 30 to 40 years. Bulk TCR alpha and beta repertoires were sequenced longitudinally to track T-cell clones before and after primary and booster YFV17D yellow fever vaccination. Blood was collected at multiple timepoints before and after primary and secondary immunization, and bulk PBMC replicates and cell subsets were isolated. The research as a whole found: A small fraction of clonotypes showed up in both the CD4 and CD8 compartments, probably as a result of convergent recombination. The secondary T-cell response was found to be weaker but faster than the primary response, with a peak reached on day 5 rather than on day 15. Most clones expanded after primary vaccination (approximately 97% of CD4 and roughly 90% of CD8) were re-detected after the booster, suggesting that broad memory maintenance occurred. FACS-sorted repertoires could contain abundant contaminating clonotypes from the bulk population, so computational filtering was required. The study included only two donors, which limits how far the findings can be generalized.

Instrument on record: Illumina NovaSeq 6000. TCR cDNA was synthesized by 5'RACE template switching, which introduced a universal primer site and unique molecular identifiers. Priming of cDNA synthesis was performed from both the TCR alpha and TCR beta constant segments. Libraries were amplified in two PCR steps, with sample barcodes and sequencing adapters added in the second step. Sequencing of the libraries was done on either Illumina HiSeq 2500 (2x100 bp) or NovaSeq (2x150 bp). As for how the authors treated the data: MIGEC was used to demultiplex reads and collapse the reads into UMI consensus sequences, and MiXCR was used for V(D)J alignment. Vaccine-responding clonotypes were identified with edgeR using replicate PBMC samples, with FDR below 0.01 and a log2 fold change above 5 up to day 15 being required. CD4 or CD8 identity was assigned to each bulk clonotype according to whether the clonotype was present at higher abundance in the sequenced CD4 repertoire or the sequenced CD8 repertoire. TCRdb reran the public reads through fastp at Q25 and MiXCR, keeping productive beta chains. Merged by CDR3 protein, the rows form single entries marked with the most common genes and DNA. TCRdb's processing, not the study's, gives the V and J calls here. The sample table records approximately 130,000 distinct CDR3 sequences; 13% to 15% of these occur just once. In total, the top ten clones hold roughly 41% of the sample.

The sequence joins TRBV9 to TRBJ2-7; TRBD2 might be the D gene, on 5 matching bases. Specimen: CD8+ T cells sorted from PBMCs, collected 5 days after the yellow fever booster vaccination. The clonotype was recovered from a man between 18 and 35 years old who received the YFV17D yellow fever vaccine. DNA sequence: TGTGCCAGCAGTGCGGGCAGTGGGGACGAGCAGTACTTC. This encodes CASSAGSGDEQYF. Where the CDR3 stops, the reference TRBV9 and TRBJ2-7 genes take over; the full variable domain is DSGVTQTPKHLITATGQRVTLRCSPRSGDLSVYWYQQSLDQGLQFLIQYYNGEERAKGNILERFSAQQFPDLHSELNLSSLELGDSALYFCASSAGSGDEQYFGPGTRLTVT.